What follows are 25 T cell receptor beta chains derived from one specimen sequenced in a study of regulatory T cells in long-lasting Graves disease. Libraries of TCR beta came from iRepertoire HTBI primers plus Arm-PCR of CDR3 regions. A single record per CDR3 protein comes from TCRdb applying MiXCR to the multiplex PCR reads. The sample yields more than 300,000 distinct CDR3 sequences, around 20% seen once. Time point defined: persistent/refractory GD, antithyroid drugs over 5 years with positive TRAb. RNA extracted from PBMCs served as the sequencing template. This specimen was peripheral blood mononuclear cells (PBMCs), taken when the disease was refractory, from a patient treated with antithyroid drugs. Source of these receptors: a female donor with Graves disease.

This clonotype was seen at least ten times. This chain joins TRBV28 and TRBJ2-7, with TRBD2 matching 15 bases. Germline V gene data show CDR1 as MDHEN and CDR2 as SYDVKM. The V segment lost 9 bases and the J segment 5 bases; nucleotides outside the gene matches: 5. The CDR3 has 14 residues. The CDR3 bases are TGTGCCAGTACAGGACTAGCGGGAGGGGACGAGCAGTACTTC. Amino acids: CASTGLAGGDEQYF.

This clonotype was seen repeatedly, ten times or more. The chain is built from TRBV30 and TRBJ1-4; 9 bases are a match to TRBD1. CDR1 GTSNPN and CDR2 SVGIG come from the germline V gene (reference sequence). With V trimmed by 4 bases and J by 7 bases, 7 bases remained unmatched. The CDR3 has 14 amino acids. The CDR3 DNA reads TGTGCCTGGAATACCGGGACAGGGCCTGAAAAACTGTTTTTT. Its protein is CAWNTGTGPEKLFF. The full variable domain, completed using reference TRBV30 and TRBJ1-4, is SQTIHQWPATLVQPVGSPLSLECTVEGTSNPNLYWYRQAAGRGLQLLFYSVGIGQISSEVPQNLSASRPQDRQFILSSKKLLLSDSGFYLCAWNTGTGPEKLFFGSGTQLSVL.

This rearrangement joins TRBV9 to TRBJ1-1; D remains unclear. Germline V CDR1 and CDR2: SGDLS, YYNGEE. The CDR3 is 13 residues long. The V end was cut by 3 bases, the J end by 11 bases, with 17 bases between. This CDR3 is CASSARSDGPAFF. As DNA, the CDR3 is TGTGCCAGCAGCGCAAGATCGGACGGGCCCGCTTTCTTT.

The chain recombines TRBV18 with TRBJ1-1, with D uncertain. This CDR3 is 16 amino acids long. From germline, CDR1 is KGHSH and CDR2 LQKENI. The V and J ends lost 2 bases and 10 bases respectively, with 23 bases between them. CDR3 sequence reads: CASSPSVSGGNSGAFF. DNA for the CDR3: TGTGCCAGCTCACCAAGCGTTTCGGGAGGAAACTCCGGAGCTTTCTTT.

This clonotype has a count of ten or more. V is TRBV28 and J is TRBJ2-7, with 10 bases lining up with TRBD2. This CDR3 comprises 14 residues. Germline loops: CDR1 MDHEN, CDR2 SYDVKM. The trim removed 6 bases at V and 3 bases at J, leaving 5 bases unmatched. Here the CDR3 DNA reads TGTGCCAGCAGCCCCCCTAGCGGGAGCTACGAGCAGTACTTC. It specifies CASSPPSGSYEQYF.

This clonotype was recorded a few times. The CDR3 DNA sequence: TGCAGCGTTGAAGATCTCCAGGGGTCGAACTATGGCTACACCTTC. Encoded protein: CSVEDLQGSNYGYTF. The chain links TRBV29-1 to TRBJ1-2; D possibly corresponds to TRBD1 (6 bases). Looked up from germline, CDR1 is SQVTM and CDR2 is ANQGSEA. V was shortened by 0 bases and J by 2 bases, with 13 bases between the two germline ends. CDR3 length equals 15 residues.

The chain carries TRBV7-9 and TRBJ2-2, with 8 bases fitting TRBD1. Looked up from germline, CDR1 is SEHNR and CDR2 is FQNEAQ (reference sequence). After removal of 7 bases from V and 5 bases from J, the junction contained 6 bases not matched to a gene. This CDR3 is 14 amino acids long. For the CDR3, the DNA is TGTGCCAGCAACGACAGGGGCGAAACCGGGGAGCTGTTTTTT. Translating it yields CASNDRGETGELFF. The full variable domain, its missing parts supplied by reference TRBV7-9 and TRBJ2-2, is DTGVSQNPRHKITKRGQNVTFRCDPISEHNRLYWYRQTLGQGPEFLTYFQNEAQLEKSRLLSDRFSAERPKGSFSTLEIQRTEQGDSAMYLCASNDRGETGELFFGEGSRLTVL.

This chain uses TRBV3-1 with TRBJ2-3, with no clear D. Germline assignment: CDR1 LGHDT and CDR2 YNNKEL (reference sequence). This CDR3 is built from 12 residues. V shed 0 bases and J shed 7 bases, with 5 bases lying between them. The CDR3 DNA reads TGTGCCAGCAGCCAAGATCGGTATACGCAGTATTTT. Amino acids: CASSQDRYTQYF.

As to this clonotype: Given a far larger clone just one base away, this is likely a sequencing read error. The J gene is TRBJ2-1, the V gene TRBV28; D ambiguous. Per the germline V gene, CDR1 is MDHEN and CDR2 is SYDVKM. Trimming removed 4 bases from V and 13 bases from J, with 26 bases in between. There are 16 residues in the CDR3. CDR3 in DNA: TGTGCCAGCAGTTATTTGGGGAAGGAGACGGGTGAGACCCAGTTCTTC. The encoded protein is CASSYLGKETGETQFF. Together with reference TRBV28 and TRBJ2-1, the CDR3 gives the full variable domain: DVKVTQSSRYLVKRTGEKVFLECVQDMDHENMFWYRQDPGLGLRLIYFSYDVKMKEKGDIPEGYSVSREKKERFSLILESASTNQTSMYLCASSYLGKETGETQFFGPGTRLTVL.

This clonotype was observed at least ten times. CDR3 sequence reads: CASSYSHQEETQYF. CDR3 nucleotides: TGTGCCAGCAGTTACTCGCATCAGGAGGAGACCCAGTACTTC. V is TRBV6-5 and J is TRBJ2-5; D not resolved. With 0 bases removed from V and 5 bases from J, the gap between germline ends came to 10 bases. Germline CDR1 is MNHEY and CDR2 is SVGAGI. There are 14 residues in the CDR3.

The chain joins TRBV20-1 to TRBJ1-5; D is perhaps TRBD1 (5 bases). V was shortened by 6 bases and J by 4 bases, with 16 bases between the two germline ends. Germline loops: CDR1 DFQATT, CDR2 SNEGSKA (reference sequence). The CDR3 extends over 14 amino acids. The CDR3, as DNA: TGCAGTGCCGGGAGGGGAGGCGGGAATCAGCCCCAGCATTTT. It yields the protein CSAGRGGGNQPQHF.

The chain couples TRBV12-3 or TRBV12-4 to TRBJ1-2; TRBD1 is a possible D gene (6 bases). CDR3 length equals 14 residues. V shed 1 base and J shed 7 bases, with 13 bases lying between them. The CDR3 loop is CASSLGGAGSGYTF. As DNA, the CDR3 is TGTGCCAGCAGTTTAGGGGGGGCAGGGAGTGGCTACACCTTC.

This clonotype occurred many times. V and J are TRBV12-3 or TRBV12-4 and TRBJ2-7, with 7 bases fitting TRBD2. V trimming: 8 bases; J trimming: 6 bases; junction bases outside the gene matches: 1. The CDR3 covers 10 residues. The CDR3 nucleotides read TGTGCCAGCGGGGGGGGCGAGCAGTACTTC. This translates into CASGGGEQYF.

This clonotype came up many times. This chain links TRBV5-1 with TRBJ1-1; 9 nucleotides align to TRBD1. With 1 base clipped from V and 3 bases from J, the junction kept 4 bases outside the gene matches. In germline, CDR1 is SGHRS, CDR2 YFSETQ. The CDR3 extends over 15 amino acids. CDR3 amino acids: CASSLMTGGDTEAFF. CDR3 DNA sequence: TGCGCCAGCAGCTTGATGACAGGGGGGGACACTGAAGCTTTCTTT.

The table lists this clonotype with a few counts. The V gene is TRBV24-1, the J gene TRBJ2-5; tentatively, D is TRBD1 (6 bases). Deletions cut 2 bases from V and 5 bases from J, with 8 bases between. The germline V gene encodes CDR1 KGHDR and CDR2 SFDVKD. The CDR3 consists of 13 residues. CDR3 in amino acids: CATSDWDTETQYF. DNA for the CDR3: TGTGCCACCAGTGATTGGGACACGGAGACCCAGTACTTC.

This clonotype has ten or more counts. V gene TRBV20-1 combines with J gene TRBJ2-7; weak D call: TRBD2 (6 bases). Trimming took 3 bases from V and 4 from J, leaving 19 bases between them. This CDR3 is 15 amino acids long. Germline CDR1 DFQATT, CDR2 SNEGSKA (reference sequence). The CDR3 DNA is TGCAGTGCTAGGCCTCGGAGGGCCCGGATATACGAGCAGTACTTC. Translating gives CSARPRRARIYEQYF.

The sample holds many counts of this clonotype. This rearrangement joins TRBV6-2 or TRBV6-3 to TRBJ1-1; no firm D call. Looked up from germline, CDR1 is MNHEY and CDR2 is SVGEGT. CDR3 length: 13 amino acids. The ends were cut back, 2 bases at V and 4 bases at J, with 8 bases in the middle. The CDR3 protein is CASSYGVVTEAFF. As DNA, the CDR3 is TGTGCCAGCAGTTACGGGGTAGTCACTGAAGCTTTCTTT.

Turning to this clonotype: Being one base from a much bigger clone, this may be a read error. This sequence joins TRBV6-2 or TRBV6-3 and TRBJ2-7, with 9 positions matching TRBD2. This CDR3 region has 17 residues. The germline gives CDR1 MNHEY, CDR2 SVGEGT. After removal of 5 bases from V and 4 bases from J, the junction contained 15 bases not matched to a gene. The CDR3 bases are TGTGCCAGCAGTCATGAAGCGGGGGGCTCCCAGTCATACGAGCAGTACTTC. It encodes CASSHEAGGSQSYEQYF.

This rearrangement joins TRBV20-1 to TRBJ1-3; D unclear. Germline V gene sequence: CDR1 DFQATT, CDR2 SNEGSKA (reference sequence). The V and J ends lost 5 bases and 0 bases respectively, with 11 bases between them. This CDR3 has 14 residues. CDR3 bases: TGCAGTGCTCAGACCCCAAACTCTGGAAACACCATATATTTT. This codes for CSAQTPNSGNTIYF.

V gene TRBV27 combines with J gene TRBJ2-7, with D perhaps TRBD2 (5 bases). V was pared by 6 bases and J by 3 bases, with 21 bases between. This CDR3 is built from 16 residues. Looked up from germline, CDR1 is MNHEY and CDR2 is SMNVEV (reference sequence). The CDR3 spells CASSPFPETAGYEQYF. CDR3 DNA: TGTGCCAGCAGCCCCTTCCCGGAGACGGCGGGCTACGAGCAGTACTTC.

This clonotype occurred many times. The chain combines TRBV25-1 with TRBJ2-7; D uncertain. Between the trimmed V and J ends, which lost 4 bases and 5 bases, there was a span of 6 bases. From germline, CDR1 is MGHDK and CDR2 SYGVNS. There are 11 residues in the CDR3. This chain's CDR3 is CASSGLHEQYF. In nucleotides, the CDR3 is TGTGCCAGCAGTGGTCTTCACGAGCAGTACTTC.

This clonotype was seen at least ten times. V is TRBV20-1 and J is TRBJ1-2; D ambiguous. CDR3 size: 19 residues. Germline lookup yields CDR1 DFQATT and CDR2 SNEGSKA (reference sequence). V dropped 0 bases and J dropped 2 bases, with 25 bases sitting between them. The CDR3 reads CSARDSRGRKGRGNYGYTF. In DNA form, the CDR3 reads TGCAGTGCTAGAGATTCCCGAGGCCGGAAGGGAAGAGGGAACTATGGCTACACCTTC.

V and J are TRBV27 and TRBJ2-7; D is unresolved. The CDR3 covers 14 residues. Per germline, CDR1 MNHEY and CDR2 SMNVEV (reference sequence). V gave up 5 bases and J gave up 0 bases, with 11 bases separating them. CDR3 residues: CASSPRTLSYEQYF. In nucleotides, the CDR3 is TGTGCCAGCAGTCCCCGGACCCTCTCCTACGAGCAGTACTTC.

The genes are TRBV3-1 and TRBJ2-5; D may be TRBD1 or TRBD2 (5 bases each). Germline V lookup: CDR1 LGHDT, CDR2 YNNKEL (reference sequence). V was trimmed by 4 bases and J by 2 bases, leaving 14 bases between them. The CDR3 has 15 amino acids. CDR3 nucleotide sequence: TGTGCCAGCAGCCGGGACCCAGGGCGGCAAGAGACCCAGTACTTC. It yields the protein CASSRDPGRQETQYF.

CDR3 sequence (DNA): TGTGCCAGCAGTATATACGGGAGAACTAATTCACCCCTCCACTTT. Translating gives CASSIYGRTNSPLHF. V and J are TRBV6-1 and TRBJ1-6; D gene unclear. Trimming took 5 bases from V and 6 from J, leaving 14 bases between them. CDR3 length equals 15 residues. Per the germline V gene, CDR1 is MNHNS and CDR2 is SASEGT.